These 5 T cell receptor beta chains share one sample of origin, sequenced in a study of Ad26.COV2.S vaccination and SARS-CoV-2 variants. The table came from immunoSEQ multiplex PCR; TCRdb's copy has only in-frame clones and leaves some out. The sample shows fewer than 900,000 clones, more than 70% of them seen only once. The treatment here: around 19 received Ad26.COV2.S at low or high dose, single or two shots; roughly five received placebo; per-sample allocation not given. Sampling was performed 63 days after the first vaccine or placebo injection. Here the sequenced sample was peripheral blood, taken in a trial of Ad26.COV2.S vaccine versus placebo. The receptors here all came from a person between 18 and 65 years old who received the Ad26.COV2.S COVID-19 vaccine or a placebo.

The CDR3 coding sequence is TGTGCCAGCACAGGCCGGACCGATGGGATCGGCTACACCTTC. This translates into CASTGRTDGIGYTF. This rearrangement joins TRBV18 to TRBJ1-2; D is perhaps TRBD1 (5 bases). Germline loops: CDR1 KGHSH, CDR2 LQKENI. The CDR3 is 14 residues long. The V end was cut by 8 bases, the J end by 8 bases, with 21 bases between.

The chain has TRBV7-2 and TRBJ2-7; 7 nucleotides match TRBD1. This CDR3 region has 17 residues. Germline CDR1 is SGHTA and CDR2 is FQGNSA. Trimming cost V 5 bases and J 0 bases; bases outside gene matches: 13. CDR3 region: CASSDVYRGWSSYEQYF. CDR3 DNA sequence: TGTGCCAGCAGCGACGTTTACAGGGGATGGAGCTCCTACGAGCAGTACTTC. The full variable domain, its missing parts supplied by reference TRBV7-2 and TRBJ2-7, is GAGVSQSPSNKVTEKGKDVELRCDPISGHTALYWYRQSLGQGLEFLIYFQGNSAPDKSGLPSDRFSAERTGGSVSTLTIQRTQQEDSAVYLCASSDVYRGWSSYEQYFGPGTRLTVT.

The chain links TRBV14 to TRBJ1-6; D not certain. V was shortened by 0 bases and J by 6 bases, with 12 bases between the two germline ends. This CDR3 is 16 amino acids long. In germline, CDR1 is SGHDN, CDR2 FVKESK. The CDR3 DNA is TGTGCCAGCAGCCAAGATCAAGGGTTGGGTAATTCACCCCTCCACTTT. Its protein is CASSQDQGLGNSPLHF. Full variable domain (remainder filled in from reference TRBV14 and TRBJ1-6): EAGVTQFPSHSVIEKGQTVTLRCDPISGHDNLYWYRRVMGKEIKFLLHFVKESKQDESGMPNNRFLAERTGGTYSTLKVQPAELEDSGVYFCASSQDQGLGNSPLHFGNGTRLTVT.

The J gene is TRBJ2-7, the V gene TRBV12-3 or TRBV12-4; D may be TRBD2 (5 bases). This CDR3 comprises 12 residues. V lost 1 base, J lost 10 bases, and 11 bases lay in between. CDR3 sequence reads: CASSLGGFEQYF. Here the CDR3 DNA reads TGTGCCAGCAGTTTAGGAGGGTTCGAACAGTACTTC.

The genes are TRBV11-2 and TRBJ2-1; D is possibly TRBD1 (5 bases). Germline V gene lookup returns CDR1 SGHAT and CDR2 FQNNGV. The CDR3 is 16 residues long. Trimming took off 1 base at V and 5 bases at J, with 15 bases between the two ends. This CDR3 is CASSLARLGADNEQFF. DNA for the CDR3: TGTGCCAGCAGCTTAGCTAGGCTAGGGGCGGACAATGAGCAGTTCTTC.